This TCR beta chain was sequenced for a study of metastatic and nonmetastatic thyroid tumors. Looking at the study overall: The authors compared repertoires across blood and tumor or nodule tissue from malignant and benign thyroid patients. Notes on the study in general: For both blood and tumor, malignant thyroid tumors reportedly showed significantly higher TCR beta diversity than benign nodules did.

Authors' data handling: Differences in CDR3 between clinicopathological groups were drawn on to build a classifier intended to discriminate distant-metastatic papillary thyroid cancer patients. TCRdb redid the clone calls on the PCR reads using MiXCR. The V and J calls were not made by the authors but by TCRdb's processing. The sample contains about 25,000 clones, roughly 22% of which appear only once. This clone rates as medium-sized. The antigen remains unidentified. No patient received treatment before thyroid surgery. CDR1 is MNHEY, CDR2 SVGAGI, per germline. Unmatched junction bases numbered 10, after V lost 3 bases and J lost 8 bases. This CDR3 has 15 amino acids.

The V call is TRBV6-5, the J call TRBJ2-1; 7 nucleotides align to TRBD2. Source material: adjacent normal tissue. The sequence was obtained from a female donor with papillary thyroid cancer or a benign thyroid nodule (not recorded which). Some clones in this sample may be carry-over from other donors' samples. CDR3: CASSYIGGSLDEQFF. The CDR3 DNA sequence: TGTGCCAGCAGTTATATTGGCGGGAGTCTAGATGAGCAGTTCTTC.